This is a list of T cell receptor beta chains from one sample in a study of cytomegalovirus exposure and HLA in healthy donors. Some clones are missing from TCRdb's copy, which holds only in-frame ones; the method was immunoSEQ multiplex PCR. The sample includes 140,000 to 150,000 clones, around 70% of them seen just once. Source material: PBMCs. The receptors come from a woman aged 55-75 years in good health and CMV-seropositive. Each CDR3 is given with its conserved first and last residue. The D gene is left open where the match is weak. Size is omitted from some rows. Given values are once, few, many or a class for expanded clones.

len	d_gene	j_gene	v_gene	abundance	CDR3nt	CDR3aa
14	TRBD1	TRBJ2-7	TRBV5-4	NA	TGTGCCAGCAGCAGGGGACAGGGGGTCTACGAGCAGTACTTC	CASSRGQGVYEQYF
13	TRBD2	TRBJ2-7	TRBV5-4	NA	TGTGCCAGCAGCCAGCGGGACCCCTACGAGCAGTACTTC	CASSQRDPYEQYF
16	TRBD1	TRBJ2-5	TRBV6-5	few	TGTGCCAGCAGTTCCCCCGAGACAGGGGGCTATAAGACCCAGTACTTC	CASSSPETGGYKTQYF
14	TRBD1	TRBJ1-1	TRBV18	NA	TGTGCCAGCTCACCACCATCAGGGGGAACTGAAGCTTTCTTT	CASSPPSGGTEAFF
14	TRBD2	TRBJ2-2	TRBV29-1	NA	TGCAGCGTTAGTAGCGGGAGGGCCACCGGGGAGCTGTTTTTT	CSVSSGRATGELFF
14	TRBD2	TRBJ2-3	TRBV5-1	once	TGCGCCAGCAGACGGACTAGCGGGAGAGATACGCAGTATTTT	CASRRTSGRDTQYF
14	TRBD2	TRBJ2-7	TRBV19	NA	TGTGCCAGTAGTCTGACTAGCGGGCGATACGAGCAGTACTTC	CASSLTSGRYEQYF
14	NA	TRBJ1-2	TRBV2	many	TGTGCCAGCAGTGAAACAGGGCTTAACTATGGCTACACCTTC	CASSETGLNYGYTF
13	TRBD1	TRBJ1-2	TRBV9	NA	TGTGCCAGCAGCACGGACAGGAACTATGGCTACACCTTC	CASSTDRNYGYTF
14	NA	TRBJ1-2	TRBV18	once	TGTGCCAGCTCACCTATGGAGGGGAGCTATGGCTACACCTTC	CASSPMEGSYGYTF
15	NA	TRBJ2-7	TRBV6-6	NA	TGTGCCAGCAGTTACTCGGGGGACTCTGCCTCCGAGCAGTACTTC	CASSYSGDSASEQYF
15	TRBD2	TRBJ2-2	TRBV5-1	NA	TGCGCCAGCAGCCTAGGGACTAGCGGCACCGGGGAGCTGTTTTTT	CASSLGTSGTGELFF
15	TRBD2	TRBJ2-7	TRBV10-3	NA	TGTGCCATCAGTGAGGGAGCGGGAGACAGGTACGAGCAGTACTTC	CAISEGAGDRYEQYF
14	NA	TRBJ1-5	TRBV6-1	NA	TGTGCCAGCACCCTGGAAAGAGGGGGACAGCCCCAGCATTTT	CASTLERGGQPQHF
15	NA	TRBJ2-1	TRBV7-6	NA	TGTGCCAGCAGCTCAATGTTCAGCTCCTACAATGAGCAGTTCTTC	CASSSMFSSYNEQFF
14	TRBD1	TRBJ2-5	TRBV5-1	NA	TGCGCCAGCAGCTCGGGGACAGGGAGAGAGACCCAGTACTTC	CASSSGTGRETQYF
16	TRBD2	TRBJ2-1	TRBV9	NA	TGTGCCAGCAGCGGCGCCGGGGCGGGGGGTTACAATGAGCAGTTCTTC	CASSGAGAGGYNEQFF
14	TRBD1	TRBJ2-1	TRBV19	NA	TGTGCCAGTAGTACTCCGACAGGGGGGAATGAGCAGTTCTTC	CASSTPTGGNEQFF
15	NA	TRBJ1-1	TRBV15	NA	TGTGCCACCAGCAGAGGACAGGCTTCGAACACTGAAGCTTTCTTT	CATSRGQASNTEAFF
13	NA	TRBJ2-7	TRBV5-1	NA	TGCGCCAGCAGCTTAGAGGGCACCTACGAGCAGTACTTC	CASSLEGTYEQYF
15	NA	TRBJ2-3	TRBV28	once	TGTGCCAGCAGTGATTCAGGGCCTCGTATATGGGGGCAGTATTTT	CASSDSGPRIWGQYF
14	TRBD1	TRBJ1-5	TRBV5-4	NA	TGTGCCAGCAGCCGGGACAGGAGCGATCAGCCCCAGCATTTT	CASSRDRSDQPQHF
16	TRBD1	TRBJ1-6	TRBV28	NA	TGTGCCTGCGGTCCGGGACAGACCGTCTATAATTCACCCCTCCACTTT	CACGPGQTVYNSPLHF
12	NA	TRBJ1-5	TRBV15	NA	TGTGCCACCAGCGGGTACAGTCAGCCCCAGCATTTT	CATSGYSQPQHF
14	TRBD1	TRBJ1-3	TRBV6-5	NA	TGTGCCAGCAGTGAGGGGGCCCCTAGAAACACCATATATTTT	CASSEGAPRNTIYF
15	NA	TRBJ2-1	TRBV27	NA	TGTGCCAGCAGCCCCCCGGGGGAGTCATTGGATGAGCAGTTCTTC	CASSPPGESLDEQFF
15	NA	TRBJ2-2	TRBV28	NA	TGTGCCAGCAGTTCAGGCAGCAAAGACACCAGGGAGCTGTTTTTT	CASSSGSKDTRELFF
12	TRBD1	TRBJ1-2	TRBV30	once	TGTGCCTCGGAGGGACAGGGGTATGGCTACACCTTC	CASEGQGYGYTF
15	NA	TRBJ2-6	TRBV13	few	TGTGCCAGCAGCTTATTGGGGGCAGGGGCCAACGTCCTGACTTTC	CASSLLGAGANVLTF
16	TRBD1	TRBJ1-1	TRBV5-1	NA	TGCGCCAGCAGCTTGATGTTAGGGGGCCAGGGCACTGAAGCTTTCTTT	CASSLMLGGQGTEAFF
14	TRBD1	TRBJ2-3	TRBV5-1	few	TGCGCCAGCAGCTACGGGACAGTAACAGATACGCAGTATTTT	CASSYGTVTDTQYF
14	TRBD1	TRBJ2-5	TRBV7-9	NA	TGTGCCAGCAGCTCGACAGGGCACCAAGAGACCCAGTACTTC	CASSSTGHQETQYF
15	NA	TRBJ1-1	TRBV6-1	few	TGTGCCAGCAGGGAGGGCGGGGAAGGACGGACTGAAGCTTTCTTT	CASREGGEGRTEAFF
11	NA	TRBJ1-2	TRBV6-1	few	TGTGCCAGCAGTGCCAGGGACACCGTCTTCTTC	CASSARDTVFF
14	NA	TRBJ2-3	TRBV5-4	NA	TGTGCCAGCAGCTTGGCCCAGTTTACAGATACGCAGTATTTT	CASSLAQFTDTQYF
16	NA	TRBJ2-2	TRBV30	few	TGTGCCTGGACCCCCGGGGCGGGGGCGTGGACCGGGGAGCTGTTTTTT	CAWTPGAGAWTGELFF
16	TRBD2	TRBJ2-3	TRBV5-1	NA	TGCGCCAGCAGCTCGAGCCTAGCGGGAAAAACAGATACGCAGTATTTT	CASSSSLAGKTDTQYF
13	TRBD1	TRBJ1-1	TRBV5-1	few	TGCGCCAGCAGCCGACAGGGCAACACTGAAGCTTTCTTT	CASSRQGNTEAFF
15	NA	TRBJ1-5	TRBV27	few	TGTGCCAGCAGCGTACAGGCTCTGGGGAATCAGCCCCAGCATTTT	CASSVQALGNQPQHF
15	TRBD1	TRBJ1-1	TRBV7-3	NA	TGTGCCAGCAGCCCTCGACAGGGCCGAGCGGCTGAAGCTTTCTTT	CASSPRQGRAAEAFF
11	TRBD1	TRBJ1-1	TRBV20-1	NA	TGCGGGGGACAGTCGAACACTGAAGCTTTCTTT	CGGQSNTEAFF
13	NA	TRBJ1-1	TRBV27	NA	TGTGCCAGCAGTTCGTTCGACAGGACTGAAGCTTTCTTT	CASSSFDRTEAFF
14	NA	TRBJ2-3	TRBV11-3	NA	TGTGCCAGCAGCTTGACAGCTAGCACAGATACGCAGTATTTT	CASSLTASTDTQYF
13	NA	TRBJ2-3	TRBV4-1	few	TGCGCCAGCAGCCGACAGGGCACAGATACGCAGTATTTT	CASSRQGTDTQYF
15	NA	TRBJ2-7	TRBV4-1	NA	TGCGCCAGCAGCCAAGCCGGGACACCGGCGTTCGAGCAGTACTTC	CASSQAGTPAFEQYF
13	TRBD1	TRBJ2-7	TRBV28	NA	TGTGCCAGCAACAACCCCGACAGGGCCGAGCAGTACTTC	CASNNPDRAEQYF
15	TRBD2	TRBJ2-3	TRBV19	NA	TGTGCCAGTAGTCTACTAGCGGGAGTCTCAGATACGCAGTATTTT	CASSLLAGVSDTQYF
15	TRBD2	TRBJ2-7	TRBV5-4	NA	TGTGCCAGCAGCTTTAGCGGGAGAAAGTCCTACGAGCAGTACTTC	CASSFSGRKSYEQYF
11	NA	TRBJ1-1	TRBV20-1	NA	TGCAGTTCCTCGAGATACACTGAAGCTTTCTTT	CSSSRYTEAFF
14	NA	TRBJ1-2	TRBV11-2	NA	TGTGCCAGCAGCTACAGGACATCTAACTATGGCTACACCTTC	CASSYRTSNYGYTF
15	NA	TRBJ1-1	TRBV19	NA	TGTGCCAGTAGTATAGCGGACAGCATGAACACTGAAGCTTTCTTT	CASSIADSMNTEAFF